This T cell receptor (beta chain) stems from a study of CD8+CD57+ T cells in acquired aplastic anemia. Study at large: Recorded DNA amounts for sorted CD4+ and CD8+ cells had an average of around 3.4 ug. Mean read depth for CD4+ cells from healthy donors was some 11 million.

The CDR3 runs 16 residues. Between the trimmed V and J ends, which lost 1 base and 0 bases, there was a span of 16 bases. Germline CDR1 DFQATT, CDR2 SNEGSKA (reference sequence). Whole-study findings and limits: Fewer than 35 CD8+ CDR3 sequences occurred in both the patients and the controls. Patients versus controls showed no significant CD8+ Simpson's diversity difference.

Genomic DNA was employed as the template in profiling TCR beta VDJ and CDR3. TCRdb ran MiXCR on the reads and lists one entry per CDR3 protein. The table lists approximately 380,000 distinct CDR3 sequences, 60% to 80% of them singletons. As concerns this clonotype: Its specificity is not known.

The chain joins TRBV20-1 to TRBJ2-7, with D perhaps TRBD1 (5 bases). Sequenced: sorted CD4+, CD8+, or CD8+CD57+ T cells (not recorded which) from PBMCs. This clonotype was sampled from a human donor in good health, serving as a control. CDR3 DNA sequence: TGCAGTGCTAGAGGGCTCAGGGCTAGTTGCTCCTACGAGCAGTACTTC. Its translation: CSARGLRASCSYEQYF.